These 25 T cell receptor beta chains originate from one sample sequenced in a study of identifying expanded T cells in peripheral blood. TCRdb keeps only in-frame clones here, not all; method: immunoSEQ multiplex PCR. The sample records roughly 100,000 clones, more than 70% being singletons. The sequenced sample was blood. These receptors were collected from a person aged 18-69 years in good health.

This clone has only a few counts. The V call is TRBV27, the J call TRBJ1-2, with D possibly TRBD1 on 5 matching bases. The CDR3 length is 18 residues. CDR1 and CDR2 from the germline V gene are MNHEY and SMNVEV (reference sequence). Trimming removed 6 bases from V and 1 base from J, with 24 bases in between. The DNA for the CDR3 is TGTGCCAGCAGCCAGACCGGGACCCTAGAACGTGTTAACTATGGCTACACCTTC. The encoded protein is CASSQTGTLERVNYGYTF.

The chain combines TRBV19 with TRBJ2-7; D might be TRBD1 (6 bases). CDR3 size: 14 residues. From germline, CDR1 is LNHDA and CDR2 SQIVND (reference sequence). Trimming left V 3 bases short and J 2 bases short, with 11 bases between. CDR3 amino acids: CASSMSGDTYEQYF. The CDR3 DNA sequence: TGTGCCAGTAGTATGTCCGGGGACACCTACGAGCAGTACTTC.

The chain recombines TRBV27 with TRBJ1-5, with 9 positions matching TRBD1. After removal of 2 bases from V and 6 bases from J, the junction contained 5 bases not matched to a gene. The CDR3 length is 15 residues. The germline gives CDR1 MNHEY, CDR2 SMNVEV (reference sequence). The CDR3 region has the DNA TGTGCCAGCAGTTTACGGGGACAGGGCCGTCAGCCCCAGCATTTT. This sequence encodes CASSLRGQGRQPQHF.

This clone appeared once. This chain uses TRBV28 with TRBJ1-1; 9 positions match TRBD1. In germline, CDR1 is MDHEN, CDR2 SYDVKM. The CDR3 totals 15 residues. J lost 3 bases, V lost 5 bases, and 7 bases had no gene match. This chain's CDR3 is CASSGLTGGDTEAFF. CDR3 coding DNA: TGTGCCAGCAGTGGACTGACAGGGGGGGACACTGAAGCTTTCTTT.

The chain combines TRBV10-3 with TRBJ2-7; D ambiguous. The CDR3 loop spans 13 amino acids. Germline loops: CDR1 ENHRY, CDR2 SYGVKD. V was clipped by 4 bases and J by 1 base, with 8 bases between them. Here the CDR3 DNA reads TGTGCCATCAGTGTCTCCAAGTCCTACGAGCAGTACTTC. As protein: CAISVSKSYEQYF.

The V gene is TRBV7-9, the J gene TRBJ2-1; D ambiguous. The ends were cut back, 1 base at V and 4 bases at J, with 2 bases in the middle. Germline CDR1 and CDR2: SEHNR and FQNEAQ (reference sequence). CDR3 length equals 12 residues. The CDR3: CASSLGYNEQFF. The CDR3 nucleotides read TGTGCCAGCAGCTTAGGATACAATGAGCAGTTCTTC.

The CDR3 sequence is CASSLQGAPEAFF. CDR3 sequence (DNA): TGTGCCAGCAGCTTACAGGGGGCTCCTGAAGCTTTCTTT. V usage is TRBV7-9 and J usage is TRBJ1-1, with 8 bases fitting TRBD1. The junction had 2 bases not matched to a gene; V was cut back by 2 bases and J by 6 bases. The CDR3 loop spans 13 amino acids. Per the germline V gene, CDR1 is SEHNR and CDR2 is FQNEAQ (reference sequence).

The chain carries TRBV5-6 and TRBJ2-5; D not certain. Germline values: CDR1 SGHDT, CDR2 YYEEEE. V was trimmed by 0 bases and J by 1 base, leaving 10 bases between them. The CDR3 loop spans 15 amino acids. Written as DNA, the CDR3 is TGTGCCAGCAGCTTGGTGGGCAGTTCCCAAGAGACCCAGTACTTC. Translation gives CASSLVGSSQETQYF.

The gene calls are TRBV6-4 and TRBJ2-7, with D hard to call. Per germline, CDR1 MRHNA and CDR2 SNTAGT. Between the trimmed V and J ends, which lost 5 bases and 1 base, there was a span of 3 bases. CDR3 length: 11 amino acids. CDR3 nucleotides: TGTGCCAGCAGTTTTTCCTACGAGCAGTACTTC. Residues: CASSFSYEQYF.

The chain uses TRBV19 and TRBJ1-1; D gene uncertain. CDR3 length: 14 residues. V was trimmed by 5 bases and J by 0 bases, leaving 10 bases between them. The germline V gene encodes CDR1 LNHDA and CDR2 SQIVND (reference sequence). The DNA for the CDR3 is TGTGCCAGTAGTGAACCAGTTATGAACACTGAAGCTTTCTTT. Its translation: CASSEPVMNTEAFF. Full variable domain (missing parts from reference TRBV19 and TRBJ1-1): DGGITQSPKYLFRKEGQNVTLSCEQNLNHDAMYWYRQDPGQGLRLIYYSQIVNDFQKGDIAEGYSVSREKKESFPLTVTSAQKNPTAFYLCASSEPVMNTEAFFGQGTRLTVV.

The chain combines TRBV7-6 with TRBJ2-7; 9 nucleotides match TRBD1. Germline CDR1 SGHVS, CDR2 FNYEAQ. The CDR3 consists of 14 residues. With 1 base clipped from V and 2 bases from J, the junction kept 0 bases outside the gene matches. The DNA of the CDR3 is TGTGCCAGCAGCTTAGGGACAGGGGCCTACGAGCAGTACTTC. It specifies CASSLGTGAYEQYF.

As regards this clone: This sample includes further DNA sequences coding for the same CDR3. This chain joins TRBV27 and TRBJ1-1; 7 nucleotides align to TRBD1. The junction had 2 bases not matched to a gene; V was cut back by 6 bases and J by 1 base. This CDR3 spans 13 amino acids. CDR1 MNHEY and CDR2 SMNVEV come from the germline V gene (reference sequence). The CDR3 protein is CASRYRGNTEAFF. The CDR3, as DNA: TGTGCCAGCAGGTACAGGGGGAACACTGAAGCTTTCTTT.

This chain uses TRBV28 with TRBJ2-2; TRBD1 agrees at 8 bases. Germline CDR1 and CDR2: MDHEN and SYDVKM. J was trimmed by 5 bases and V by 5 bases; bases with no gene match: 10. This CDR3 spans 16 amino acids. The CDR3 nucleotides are TGTGCCAGCAGTATTACCGGGACAGGACGTACCGGGGAGCTGTTTTTT. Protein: CASSITGTGRTGELFF.

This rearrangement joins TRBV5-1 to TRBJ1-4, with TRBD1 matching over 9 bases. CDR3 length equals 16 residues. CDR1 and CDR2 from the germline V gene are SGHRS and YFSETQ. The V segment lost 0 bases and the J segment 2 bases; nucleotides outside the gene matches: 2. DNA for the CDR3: TGCGCCAGCAGCTTGGTACAGGGGGCGACTAATGAAAAACTGTTTTTT. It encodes CASSLVQGATNEKLFF.

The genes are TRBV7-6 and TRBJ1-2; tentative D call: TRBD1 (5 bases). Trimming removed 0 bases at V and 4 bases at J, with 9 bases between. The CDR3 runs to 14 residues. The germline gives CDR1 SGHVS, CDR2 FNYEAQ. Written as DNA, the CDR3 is TGTGCCAGCAGCTTAGCAGGCACAGGCTATGGCTACACCTTC. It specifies CASSLAGTGYGYTF.

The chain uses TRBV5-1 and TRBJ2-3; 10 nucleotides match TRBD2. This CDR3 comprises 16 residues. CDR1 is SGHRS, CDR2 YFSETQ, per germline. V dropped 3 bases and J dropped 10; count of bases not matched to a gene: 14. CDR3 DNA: TGCGCCAGCAGCTGGCCTAGCGGGAGATTAGATTTTGCGCAGTATTTT. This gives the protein CASSWPSGRLDFAQYF.

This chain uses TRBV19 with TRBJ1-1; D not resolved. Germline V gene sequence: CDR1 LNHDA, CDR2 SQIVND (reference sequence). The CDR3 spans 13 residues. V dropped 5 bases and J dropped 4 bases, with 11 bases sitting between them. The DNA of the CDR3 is TGTGCCAGTAGTCTCCAGACTGGCACTGAAGCTTTCTTT. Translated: CASSLQTGTEAFF.

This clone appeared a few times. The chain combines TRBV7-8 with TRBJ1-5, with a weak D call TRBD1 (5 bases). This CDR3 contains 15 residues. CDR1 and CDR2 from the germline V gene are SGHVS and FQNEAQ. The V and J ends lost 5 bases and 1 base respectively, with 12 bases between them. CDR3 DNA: TGTGCCAGCAGCGGCCAGGGTTTCAGCAATCAGCCCCAGCATTTT. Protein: CASSGQGFSNQPQHF.

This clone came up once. DNA of the CDR3: TGTGCCGCAAAATGGGACAGGACCTCCTACGAGCAGTACTTC. Its protein product is CAAKWDRTSYEQYF. The chain combines TRBV6-5 with TRBJ2-7, with 8 nucleotides matching TRBD1. Germline-derived CDR1 and CDR2 are MNHEY and SVGAGI. This CDR3 is 14 amino acids long. Trimming removed 11 bases from V and 0 bases from J; junction bases left unmatched: 9.

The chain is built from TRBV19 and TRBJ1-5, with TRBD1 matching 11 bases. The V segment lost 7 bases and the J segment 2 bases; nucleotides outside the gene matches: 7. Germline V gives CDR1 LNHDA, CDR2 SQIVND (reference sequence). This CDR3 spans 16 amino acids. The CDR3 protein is CASNPGQGDGNQPQHF. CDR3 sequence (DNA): TGTGCCAGTAATCCGGGACAGGGGGATGGCAATCAGCCCCAGCATTTT.

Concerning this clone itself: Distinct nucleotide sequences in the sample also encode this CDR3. CDR3 in DNA: TGTGCCAGCAGTTACCGCTCTTCCTACGAGCAGTACTTC. This encodes CASSYRSSYEQYF. The rearrangement uses TRBV6-6 and TRBJ2-7; D call uncertain. The CDR3 is 13 residues long. CDR1 and CDR2 (germline): MNHNY, SVGAGI (reference sequence). Trimming pared 2 bases from V and 1 base from J, leaving 6 bases between.

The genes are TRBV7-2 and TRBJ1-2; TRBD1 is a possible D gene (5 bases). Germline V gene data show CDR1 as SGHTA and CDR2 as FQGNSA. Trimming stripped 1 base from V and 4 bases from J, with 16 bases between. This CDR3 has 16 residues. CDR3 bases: TGTGCCAGCAGCTTAGGTCCCTCGCAGGGAACCTATGGCTACACCTTC. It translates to CASSLGPSQGTYGYTF.

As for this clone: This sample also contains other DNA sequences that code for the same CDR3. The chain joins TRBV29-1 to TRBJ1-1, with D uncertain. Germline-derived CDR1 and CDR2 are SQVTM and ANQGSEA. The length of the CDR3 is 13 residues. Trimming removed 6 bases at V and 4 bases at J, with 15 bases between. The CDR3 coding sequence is TGCAGCGTCGCTCGAGGAGAAATCACTGAAGCTTTCTTT. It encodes CSVARGEITEAFF.

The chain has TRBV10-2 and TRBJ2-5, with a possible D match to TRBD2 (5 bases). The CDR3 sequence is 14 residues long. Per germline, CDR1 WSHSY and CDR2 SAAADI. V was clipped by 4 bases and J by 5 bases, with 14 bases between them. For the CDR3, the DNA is TGCGCCAGCAGTGGCTTTCGGGGTGGGGAGACCCAGTACTTC. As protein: CASSGFRGGETQYF.

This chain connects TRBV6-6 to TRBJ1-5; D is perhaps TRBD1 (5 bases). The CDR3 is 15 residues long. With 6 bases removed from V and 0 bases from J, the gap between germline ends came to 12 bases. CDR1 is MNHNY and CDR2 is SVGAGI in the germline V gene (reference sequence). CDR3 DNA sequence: TGTGCCAGCAGGGGACGGATGAATAGCAATCAGCCCCAGCATTTT. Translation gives CASRGRMNSNQPQHF.